This passage covers 24 T cell receptor beta chains from one sample sequenced in a study of T cells in women clearing cervical HPV infection. The assay was immunoSEQ multiplex PCR, and TCRdb's table has in-frame clones only and misses some. This repertoire includes about 22,000 clones. Input material: blood buffy coat. These receptors all stem from a woman aged 18-70 years with a cervical HPV16 infection that either progressed to CIN3+ or cleared (not recorded which).

Comments on this clone: Read sequence stops 3 residues before the CDR3 end, and the germline J gene provides the missing end. The chain carries TRBV7-9 and TRBJ1-1; no reliable D call. This CDR3 is built from 15 residues. Trimming removed 0 bases from V and 1 base from J, with 9 bases in between. Germline CDR1 SEHNR, CDR2 FQNEAQ (reference sequence). Partial CDR3 DNA: TGTGCCAGCAGCTTAGCAGGGTCCGAGAACACTGAA. Its protein is CASSLAGSENTE. The CDR3 in its entirety is CASSLAGSENTEAFF. The variable domain in full, with the rest retrieved from reference TRBV7-9 and TRBJ1-1, is DTGVSQNPRHKITKRGQNVTFRCDPISEHNRLYWYRQTLGQGPEFLTYFQNEAQLEKSRLLSDRFSAERPKGSFSTLEIQRTEQGDSAMYLCASSLAGSENTEAFFGQGTRLTVV.

Of note for this clone: The read falls 3 residues short of the CDR3 end, and the missing part is taken from the germline J gene. The chain links TRBV6-2 or TRBV6-3 to TRBJ1-2, with TRBD1 matching 8 bases. Trimming took 4 bases from V and 7 from J; bases not matched to a gene: 8. The CDR3 is 14 residues long. Germline values: CDR1 MNHEY, CDR2 SVGEGT. This CDR3 is CASSSYQGAGGYTF. CDR3 DNA, as far as it was read: TGTGCCAGCAGTTCCTATCAGGGGGCCGGTGGC.

On this clone itself: The DNA ends 3 residues before the CDR3 does, and the rest of the CDR3 is filled in from the germline J gene. This chain links TRBV7-6 with TRBJ1-4; perhaps TRBD1 as D (5 bases). Trimming cost V 5 bases and J 0 bases, with 13 bases left between them. The CDR3 is made up of 16 amino acids. Per germline, CDR1 SGHVS and CDR2 FNYEAQ. CDR3 DNA (partial): TGTGCCAGCAGCCCGTGGCAGGGCGCAACTAATGAAAAA. It encodes CASSPWQGATNEK. The CDR3 as a whole reads CASSPWQGATNEKLFF.

As regards this clone: The missing CDR3 end, 3 residues past where the read stops, is filled in from the germline J gene. The chain combines TRBV4-2 with TRBJ2-7; TRBD1 is a possible D gene (6 bases). V was pared by 0 bases and J by 4 bases, with 19 bases between. The germline gives CDR1 LGHNA, CDR2 YNFKEQ. This CDR3 contains 17 residues. This chain's CDR3 is CASSQEIGGPLGYEQYF. The CDR3 bases that were read are TGTGCCAGCAGCCAAGAGATAGGGGGACCGTTGGGATACGAG.

About this clone itself: The read ends 3 residues shy of where the CDR3 ends; the end is completed using the germline J gene. Within the sample, other DNA sequences also encode this same CDR3. This chain uses TRBV20-1 with TRBJ1-3; TRBD1 aligns across 8 bases. CDR1 and CDR2 (germline): DFQATT, SNEGSKA (reference sequence). V trimming: 6 bases; J trimming: 0 bases; junction bases outside the gene matches: 7. This CDR3 comprises 15 residues. The CDR3 loop reads CSARTGTNSGNTIYF. The covered CDR3 bases are TGCAGTGCAAGGACAGGGACAAACTCTGGAAACACC.

Points on this clone: The read terminates 3 residues before the CDR3 end, so the remaining end is supplied by the germline J gene. The chain is built from TRBV7-9 and TRBJ1-2; D remains unclear. The CDR3 consists of 13 residues. The V gene's germline CDR1 is SEHNR and CDR2 FQNEAQ (reference sequence). CDR3 bases read: TGTGCCAGCAGCTTAGGATCCAACAATGAC. Translating gives CASSLGSNND. In full, the CDR3 reads CASSLGSNNDYTF.

A note on this clone: The DNA ends 3 residues before the CDR3 does, and the rest of the CDR3 is filled in from the germline J gene. The chain couples TRBV10-1 to TRBJ2-3; D unclear. This CDR3 comprises 14 residues. Germline lookup yields CDR1 WNHNN and CDR2 SYGVQD (reference sequence). The CDR3 region is CASSESGGKETQYF. The covered CDR3 bases are TGCGCCAGCAGTGAGTCCGGCGGCAAAGAGACG.

As for this clone: One junction end disagrees with the germline gene, perhaps due to a read error. With the read ending 3 residues before the CDR3 end, the germline J gene is used to fill in that end. This chain connects TRBV4-2 to TRBJ2-2, with D uncertain. The CDR3 is 16 residues long. Germline lookup yields CDR1 LGHNA and CDR2 YNFKEQ. The sequenced part of the CDR3 DNA is TGCGCCAGCAGCCAAGAGGTTTCGAGCTACACCGGGGAG. Amino acids: CASSQEVSSYTGE. The complete CDR3 sequence is CASSQEVSSYTGELFF.

This clone is called medium-sized based on its frequency. Incomplete CDR3 DNA: TGTGCCAGCAGAAGACAGGGTTTATCCGAG. Its translation is CASRRQGLSE. The whole CDR3 protein reads CASRRQGLSEQYF. The genes are TRBV2 and TRBJ2-7; 7 nucleotides align to TRBD1. The read ends 3 residues shy of where the CDR3 ends; the end is completed using the germline J gene. Looked up from germline, CDR1 is SNHLY and CDR2 is FYNNEI. V dropped 6 bases and J dropped 6; count of bases not matched to a gene: 8. This CDR3 has 13 residues.

For this clone: The observed sequence ends 3 residues before the CDR3 terminus, with the missing tail filled in from the germline J gene. The V call is TRBV19, the J call TRBJ2-1; D may be TRBD2 (6 bases). Germline V lookup: CDR1 LNHDA, CDR2 SQIVND (reference sequence). This CDR3 is built from 17 residues. V was clipped by 0 bases and J by 0 bases, with 12 bases between them. The CDR3 bases that were read are TGTGCCAGTAGTATAGACCTAGCGTCGGGCTCCTACAATGAG. Amino acid sequence: CASSIDLASGSYNE. The entire CDR3 reads CASSIDLASGSYNEQFF.

A remark on this clone: The read falls 3 residues short of the CDR3 end, and the missing part is taken from the germline J gene. The V and J genes are TRBV28 and TRBJ1-5; the D gene is possibly TRBD1 (6 bases). Per germline, CDR1 MDHEN and CDR2 SYDVKM. The CDR3 spans 16 residues. V was pared by 5 bases and J by 3 bases, with 17 bases between. CDR3 amino acids: CASSLVSGHTNQPQHF. The CDR3 DNA, read in part, is TGTGCCAGCAGTCTCGTCTCGGGACACACCAATCAGCCC.

With respect to this clone: The missing CDR3 end, 3 residues past where the read stops, is filled in from the germline J gene. The chain joins TRBV2 to TRBJ2-4; TRBD1 might be the D (5 bases). The CDR3 is made up of 12 amino acids. Germline V CDR1 and CDR2: SNHLY, FYNNEI. The CDR3 DNA, read in part, is TGTGCCAGCAGCGACTCAGGGTCTGGT. This translates into CASSDSGSG. The CDR3 in full is CASSDSGSGQYF.

For this clone: The CDR3 end is not reached by the read, which stops 3 residues before it; the germline J gene fills it in. V and J are TRBV5-6 and TRBJ2-3; the match to TRBD2 covers 10 bases. This CDR3 spans 15 amino acids. V shed 5 bases and J 0 bases; nucleotides not matched to a gene: 3. Germline V gene data show CDR1 as SGHDT and CDR2 as YYEEEE. CDR3 bases read: TGTGCCAGCAGTTCTAGCGGGGGAAGCACAGATACG. Translation gives CASSSSGGSTDT. Given in full, the CDR3 is CASSSSGGSTDTQYF.

Comment on this clone: Sequencing ends 3 residues short of the CDR3 end; the germline J gene provides the rest. The chain joins TRBV11-2 to TRBJ2-3, with D perhaps matching TRBD1 (8 bases). In germline, CDR1 is SGHAT, CDR2 FQNNGV. The CDR3 covers 15 residues. The CDR3: CASSLITGGEETQYF. The DNA read from the CDR3 is TGTGCCAGCAGCCTGATCACAGGGGGGGAAGAGACG.

The CDR3 here is CASSPLVSGGRGNEQFF. CDR3 DNA (partial): TGTGCCAGCTCACCCCTGGTTAGCGGGGGTAGGGGCAATGAG. The gene calls are TRBV18 and TRBJ2-1; 9 nucleotides match TRBD2. The sequence runs out 3 residues before the end of the CDR3; the remainder is reconstructed from the germline J gene. The V and J ends lost 3 bases and 6 bases, in that order; junction bases with no gene match: 12. CDR1 and CDR2 from the germline V gene are KGHSH and LQKENI. This CDR3 spans 17 amino acids.

Points on this clone: The CDR3 is cut off 3 residues early in the read; its end comes from the germline J gene. This rearrangement joins TRBV19 to TRBJ1-1, with D possibly TRBD1 on 6 matching bases. CDR1 is LNHDA and CDR2 is SQIVND in the germline V gene (reference sequence). V was pared by 5 bases and J by 3 bases, with 16 bases between. The CDR3 loop spans 15 amino acids. CDR3 in amino acids: CASSPRGKGDTEAFF. The DNA read from the CDR3 is TGTGCCAGTAGTCCTAGAGGGAAGGGGGACACTGAA.

Note on this clone: The CDR3 end falls 3 residues outside the read, so it is completed with the germline J gene. Other nucleotide sequences from this sample produce the same CDR3. The J gene is TRBJ1-1, the V gene TRBV7-2; TRBD1 is a possible D gene (5 bases). This CDR3 has 13 residues. Germline assignment: CDR1 SGHTA and CDR2 FQGNSA. CDR3 amino acids: CASSLLRGYEAFF. The part of the CDR3 DNA that was read is TGTGCCAGCAGCTTACTAAGGGGTTACGAG.

In regard to this clone: The CDR3 end is not reached by the read, which stops 3 residues before it; the germline J gene fills it in. This chain joins TRBV12-3 or TRBV12-4 and TRBJ2-1; unclear D gene. Trimming cost V 4 bases and J 0 bases, with 4 bases left between them. This CDR3 contains 13 residues. The sequenced CDR3 bases are TGTGCCAGCAGTTCCTTCTCCTACAATGAG. Translation gives CASSSFSYNE. The whole CDR3 region reads CASSSFSYNEQFF.

Considering frequency, this clone is medium-sized. The read halts 3 residues ahead of the CDR3 end, with the missing end drawn from the germline J gene. The rearrangement uses TRBV19 and TRBJ2-2; 7 bases map to TRBD1. Germline CDR1 and CDR2: LNHDA and SQIVND (reference sequence). Losses at the gene ends were 1 base for V and 4 bases for J; bases not matched to a gene: 6. This CDR3 region has 16 residues. The sequenced part of the CDR3 DNA is TGTGCCAGTAGTATAGGACAGGGAGCTGGCACCGGGGAG. This gives the protein CASSIGQGAGTGE. The complete CDR3 protein is CASSIGQGAGTGELFF.

A remark on this clone: With the read ending 3 residues before the CDR3 end, the germline J gene is used to fill in that end. The genes are TRBV4-1 and TRBJ1-2; a possible D gene is TRBD1 (6 bases). Germline V gives CDR1 MGHRA, CDR2 YSYEKL. The CDR3 is made up of 17 amino acids. V was cut by 1 base and J by 7 bases, with 22 bases left in between. The sequenced CDR3 bases are TGCGCCAGCAGCCAAGGTCCATTGGGGGCGCGGATGGGTGGC. This encodes CASSQGPLGARMGG. The whole CDR3 reads CASSQGPLGARMGGYTF.

The covered CDR3 bases are TGTGCCAGCAGCACACTACCGGGACAGGGGACAACCTACGAG. The encoded protein is CASSTLPGQGTTYE. The CDR3 in its entirety is CASSTLPGQGTTYEQYF. The chain recombines TRBV28 with TRBJ2-7; 10 nucleotides align to TRBD1. The read halts 3 residues ahead of the CDR3 end, with the missing end drawn from the germline J gene. Germline CDR1 is MDHEN and CDR2 is SYDVKM. The CDR3 has 17 residues. V lost 6 bases and J lost 2; bases outside the gene matches: 13.

Concerning this clone itself: Coverage ceases 3 residues before the CDR3 finishes, and the germline J gene fills in the end. V usage is TRBV9 and J usage is TRBJ2-3, with 7 bases aligning to TRBD2. J gave up 4 bases and V 1 base, and 9 bases lay outside the gene matches. The CDR3 runs to 16 residues. The germline CDR1 and CDR2 sequences are SGDLS and YYNGEE. The CDR3 loop reads CASSVSSGLGADTQYF. The DNA read from the CDR3 is TGTGCCAGCAGCGTATCTAGCGGCCTTGGGGCAGATACG.

Turning to this clone: The read halts 3 residues ahead of the CDR3 end, with the missing end drawn from the germline J gene. The V and J genes are TRBV29-1 and TRBJ1-5; 9 bases align to TRBD1. Germline assignment: CDR1 SQVTM and CDR2 ANQGSEA. The junction had 6 bases not matched to a gene; V was cut back by 7 bases and J by 5 bases. The length of the CDR3 is 13 residues. The CDR3 is CSAVGQGDQPQHF. The covered CDR3 bases are TGCAGCGCCGTGGGACAGGGAGATCAGCCC. The whole variable domain, filled in from reference TRBV29-1 and TRBJ1-5, reads SAVISQKPSRDICQRGTSLTIQCQVDSQVTMMFWYRQQPGQSLTLIATANQGSEATYESGFVIDKFPISRPNLTFSTLTVSNMSPEDSSIYLCSAVGQGDQPQHFGDGTRLSIL.

As to this clone: The read terminates 3 residues ahead of where the CDR3 ends, so the germline J gene completes it. This chain uses TRBV30 with TRBJ1-5; 9 nucleotides align to TRBD1. CDR1 and CDR2 from the germline V gene are GTSNPN and SVGIG (reference sequence). This CDR3 spans 13 amino acids. V lost 5 bases to trimming and J lost 7 bases; unmatched junction nucleotides: 6. Partial CDR3 DNA: TGTGCCTGGGAACAGGGGGCAGGGCAGCCC. Translated, it gives CAWEQGAGQP. The whole CDR3 sequence is CAWEQGAGQPQHF.